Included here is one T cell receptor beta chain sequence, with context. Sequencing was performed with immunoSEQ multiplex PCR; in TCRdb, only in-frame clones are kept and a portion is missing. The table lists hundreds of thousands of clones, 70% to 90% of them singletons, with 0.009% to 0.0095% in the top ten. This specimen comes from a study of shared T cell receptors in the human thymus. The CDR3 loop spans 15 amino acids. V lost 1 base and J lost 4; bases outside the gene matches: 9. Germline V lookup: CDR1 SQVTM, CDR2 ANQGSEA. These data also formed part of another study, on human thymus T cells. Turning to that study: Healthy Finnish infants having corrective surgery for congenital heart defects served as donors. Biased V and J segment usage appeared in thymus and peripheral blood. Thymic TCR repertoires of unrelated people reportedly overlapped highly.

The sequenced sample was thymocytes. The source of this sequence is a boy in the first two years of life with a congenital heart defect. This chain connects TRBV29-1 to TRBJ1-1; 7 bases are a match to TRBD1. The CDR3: CSVEVHRGWGTEAFF. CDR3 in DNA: TGCAGCGTTGAAGTACACAGGGGATGGGGCACTGAAGCTTTCTTT.